The clone carrying this T cell receptor (beta chain) was seen at least ten times. The sample originates from a study of molecular identifiers for immune sequencing clone quantification. The germline V gene has CDR1 LNHDA and CDR2 SQIVND (reference sequence). The CDR3 loop spans 17 amino acids. Deletions cut 0 bases from V and 1 base from J, with 16 bases between. TCRdb independently ran MiXCR on the PCR reads; one entry per CDR3 protein. The table shows roughly 90,000 distinct CDR3 sequences, with around a fifth occurring only once. CD8+CD4-CCR7+CD45RA+ sorting gave the naive CD8 T cells. The origin of this receptor is a human donor in good health. Some libraries in this study had Jurkat cell RNA spiked in. Sequences were obtained from naive CD8+ T cells from blood, with Jurkat cell RNA spiked in. The subset here: FACS-sorted CD8+CD4-CCR7+CD45RA+ naive T cells. This rearrangement joins TRBV19 to TRBJ2-7; a weak D match, TRBD2 (5 bases). CDR3 in amino acids: CASSIDLTAGMSYEQYF. Written as DNA, the CDR3 is TGTGCCAGTAGTATAGATCTAACAGCCGGGATGTCCTACGAGCAGTACTTC.